The 22 T cell receptor beta chains below were found in one sample sequenced in a study of cytomegalovirus exposure and HLA in healthy donors. PCR amplification relied on 60 Vbeta primers (plus 13 Jbeta primers). Some clones are missing from TCRdb's copy, which holds only in-frame ones; the method was immunoSEQ multiplex PCR. The table shows about 120,000 clones, with approximately 9.4% occurring only once. The sequenced sample consisted of PBMCs. The receptor source for this set is a young man in good health and CMV-seronegative.

This clone was observed a handful of times. The CDR3 nucleotides read TGTGCCAGCAGTTTAAGAGAACAGGGGGGAGAGACCCAGTACTTC. Its protein is CASSLREQGGETQYF. V usage is TRBV28 and J usage is TRBJ2-5; 8 nucleotides match TRBD1. This CDR3 spans 15 amino acids. Germline V gives CDR1 MDHEN, CDR2 SYDVKM. With V trimmed by 2 bases and J by 4 bases, 6 bases remained unmatched.

The chain joins TRBV5-6 to TRBJ2-7; the match to TRBD1 covers 7 bases. CDR1 is SGHDT, CDR2 YYEEEE, per germline. This CDR3 spans 14 amino acids. The V gene end was trimmed by 4 bases and the J gene end by 3 bases; junction bases not matched to a gene: 7. This CDR3 reads CASSPTGTFYEQYF. The CDR3 DNA reads TGTGCCAGCAGCCCGACAGGGACCTTCTACGAGCAGTACTTC.

The V call is TRBV5-6, the J call TRBJ1-2, with TRBD1 as a possible D gene (6 bases). V was clipped by 8 bases and J by 4 bases, with 15 bases between them. Germline CDR1 is SGHDT and CDR2 is YYEEEE. This CDR3 is built from 13 residues. The CDR3 region is CARSAGTIYGYTF. The CDR3 region has the DNA TGTGCCAGAAGCGCCGGGACAATCTATGGCTACACCTTC.

This clone was observed a handful of times. The chain employs TRBV25-1 and TRBJ1-2; 11 positions agree with TRBD1. The CDR3 covers 13 residues. The germline V gene has CDR1 MGHDK and CDR2 SYGVNS. The trim removed 6 bases at V and 7 bases at J, leaving 4 bases unmatched. This CDR3 is CASRAGTGGGYTF. As DNA, the CDR3 is TGTGCCAGCAGAGCCGGGACAGGGGGTGGCTACACCTTC.

V is TRBV5-1 and J is TRBJ2-1, with D perhaps TRBD1 (5 bases). CDR1 SGHRS and CDR2 YFSETQ come from the germline V gene. V dropped 4 bases and J dropped 6 bases, with 8 bases sitting between them. This CDR3 spans 12 amino acids. CDR3 loop: CASSLDINEQFF. CDR3 coding DNA: TGCGCCAGCAGCCTGGACATCAATGAGCAGTTCTTC.

The chain joins TRBV4-3 to TRBJ2-2, with D perhaps matching TRBD1 (6 bases). Trimming stripped 4 bases from V and 3 bases from J, with 15 bases between. CDR3 length: 16 amino acids. CDR1 and CDR2 (germline): LGHNA, YSLEER. The CDR3 DNA reads as TGCGCCAGCAGCCTCGGAGGCAGGGGAGACACCGGGGAGCTGTTTTTT. Its protein is CASSLGGRGDTGELFF.

The chain uses TRBV7-9 and TRBJ1-4; 10 nucleotides agree with TRBD1. The trim removed 4 bases at V and 7 bases at J, leaving 6 bases unmatched. This CDR3 has 15 residues. Germline V lookup: CDR1 SEHNR, CDR2 FQNEAQ (reference sequence). The chain's CDR3 is CASSSTGGPSEKLFF. DNA for the CDR3: TGTGCCAGCAGCTCGACAGGGGGCCCGAGTGAAAAACTGTTTTTT.

This clone has just a few counts. This chain uses TRBV5-1 with TRBJ2-5; D possibly corresponds to TRBD1 (5 bases). V lost 0 bases and J 9 bases, leaving 15 bases between the germline ends. CDR1 is SGHRS, CDR2 YFSETQ, per germline. The CDR3 contains 14 residues. CDR3 sequence: CASSLVTGEGAQYF. DNA of the CDR3: TGCGCCAGCAGCTTGGTTACCGGAGAAGGGGCCCAGTACTTC.

The J gene is TRBJ1-5, the V gene TRBV6-1, with 8 bases identical to TRBD1. The germline V gene encodes CDR1 MNHNS and CDR2 SASEGT. The CDR3 runs 15 residues. V was pared by 4 bases and J by 10 bases, with 12 bases of the junction left unmatched. The CDR3 DNA reads TGTGCCAGCAGTGCGGAAGGACAGGGAGGATCTCCCCAGCATTTT. Amino acids: CASSAEGQGGSPQHF.

This clone occurred a few times. This rearrangement joins TRBV28 to TRBJ2-3; 11 nucleotides align to TRBD2. V gave up 8 bases and J gave up 1 base; unmatched junction bases: 20. Germline CDR1 MDHEN, CDR2 SYDVKM. The CDR3 runs 20 residues. Written as DNA, the CDR3 is TGTGCCAGCTTTCCCCCTATAACTAGCGGGAGTGTGACGGGCACAGATACGCAGTATTTT. Its translation: CASFPPITSGSVTGTDTQYF.

The chain employs TRBV4-1 and TRBJ2-3, with a weak D call TRBD1 (5 bases). Trimming shortened V by 3 bases and J by 6 bases, and 10 bases separated the two germline ends. Germline V gene data show CDR1 as MGHRA and CDR2 as YSYEKL. CDR3 length: 13 amino acids. The chain's CDR3 is CASSHLGADTQYF. The CDR3, as DNA: TGCGCCAGCAGCCATTTAGGGGCGGATACGCAGTATTTT.

The rearrangement uses TRBV4-3 and TRBJ2-5, with 11 bases that match TRBD1. Germline V gene lookup returns CDR1 LGHNA and CDR2 YSLEER. The CDR3 extends over 17 amino acids. V lost 3 bases and J lost 3; bases outside the gene matches: 9. Written as DNA, the CDR3 is TGCGCCAGCAGCCAGATTTCCCCGGGACAGGGGGAAGAGACCCAGTACTTC. It is translated as CASSQISPGQGEETQYF.

The V call is TRBV4-1, the J call TRBJ1-1; D not certain. V shed 1 base and J shed 2 bases, with 11 bases lying between them. CDR1 is MGHRA and CDR2 is YSYEKL in the germline V gene. This CDR3 contains 15 residues. In DNA form, the CDR3 reads TGCGCCAGCAGCCAAGTGGGGAGATCTAACACTGAAGCTTTCTTT. Residues: CASSQVGRSNTEAFF.

This chain joins TRBV5-4 and TRBJ2-1; TRBD1 might be the D (6 bases). CDR3 size: 16 residues. Germline CDR1 is SGHNT and CDR2 is YYREEE (reference sequence). Trimming removed 0 bases from V and 6 bases from J, with 16 bases in between. CDR3 DNA: TGTGCCAGCAGCTTGGCAGGGGTTGGGGTTGGCAATGAGCAGTTCTTC. Encoded protein: CASSLAGVGVGNEQFF.

Details on this clone: The same CDR3 can be traced to other DNA sequences in this sample. The chain links TRBV5-4 to TRBJ2-7; 7 nucleotides align to TRBD2. With V trimmed by 0 bases and J by 2 bases, 8 bases remained unmatched. The CDR3 has 16 residues. Germline CDR1 SGHNT, CDR2 YYREEE (reference sequence). CDR3 nucleotide sequence: TGTGCCAGCAGCTTGGCCGGGGGGACGCGGACCTACGAGCAGTACTTC. As protein: CASSLAGGTRTYEQYF.

To note about this clone: Mismatch with germline at one junction end may stem from a read error. This sequence joins TRBV30 and TRBJ1-4, with 12 bases lining up with TRBD1. Per the germline V gene, CDR1 is GTSNPN and CDR2 is SVGIG (reference sequence). The CDR3 spans 14 residues. In nucleotides, the CDR3 is TGTGCCTGGAGTCGGGACAGGGGGCATGAAAAACCGTTTTTT. This codes for CAWSRDRGHEKPFF.

The rearrangement joins TRBV2 to TRBJ1-1, with a weak D call TRBD1 (5 bases). The CDR3 runs 15 residues. Germline CDR1 reads SNHLY; CDR2 reads FYNNEI. Trimming left V 2 bases short and J 5 bases short, with 15 bases between. CDR3 residues: CASSEQKGEVTEAFF. In DNA, the CDR3 is TGTGCCAGCAGTGAACAGAAAGGGGAGGTAACTGAAGCTTTCTTT.

This clone has more than one count but fewer than ten. The J gene is TRBJ1-2, the V gene TRBV5-6; D unclear. Looked up from germline, CDR1 is SGHDT and CDR2 is YYEEEE. Deletions cut 7 bases from V and 1 base from J, with 23 bases between. The CDR3 has 17 amino acids. CDR3 coding DNA: TGTGCCAGCTATCTGGGGATGATGGGGAGTCATAACTATGGCTACACCTTC. Its translation is CASYLGMMGSHNYGYTF.

This clone was counted between two and nine times. This chain connects TRBV11-2 to TRBJ1-6; D is undetermined. CDR3 size: 16 residues. The V end was cut by 0 bases, the J end by 10 bases, with 16 bases between. Germline CDR1 and CDR2: SGHAT and FQNNGV. CDR3 region: CASSLDMTTRTSPLHF. DNA of the CDR3: TGTGCCAGCAGCTTAGATATGACTACTCGGACCTCACCCCTCCACTTT.

J is TRBJ2-7 and V is TRBV28; 10 positions match TRBD2. Germline V gene lookup returns CDR1 MDHEN and CDR2 SYDVKM. The CDR3 is 16 residues long. The ends lost 6 bases at V and 7 bases at J; junction bases unmatched: 15. For the CDR3, the DNA is TGTGCCAGCAGACCCCCGACTAGCGGGCCTCAAGGGGAGCAGTACTTC. This gives the protein CASRPPTSGPQGEQYF.

This clone was counted between two and nine times. The V gene is TRBV4-3, the J gene TRBJ1-2; 8 nucleotides line up with TRBD1. After removal of 0 bases from V and 5 bases from J, the junction contained 5 bases not matched to a gene. The germline V gene encodes CDR1 LGHNA and CDR2 YSLEER. This CDR3 is built from 15 residues. CDR3 loop: CASSQETRTGYGYTF. CDR3 sequence (DNA): TGCGCCAGCAGCCAAGAAACAAGGACAGGGTATGGCTACACCTTC.

The CDR3 sequence: CASSSRLGPYEQYF. The CDR3 DNA sequence: TGTGCCAGCAGCTCACGGCTAGGCCCCTACGAGCAGTACTTC. The chain carries TRBV7-2 and TRBJ2-7; no clear D gene. V lost 4 bases, J lost 2 bases, and 12 bases lay in between. Germline CDR1 SGHTA, CDR2 FQGNSA. CDR3 size: 14 residues.